The 27 T cell receptor beta chains below all came from one sample that was sequenced in a study of blood T cells in healthy people across ages (dated by TCRdb to the mid-2010s). The protocol used for the library was 5' RACE. Instrument on record: Illumina HiSeq 2500. A second roughly 7 to 11 cycle PCR used a sample-barcoded 5' primer and a J-beta primer mix. TCRdb passed the public sequencing reads through fastp at Q25 and MiXCR, retaining productive beta sequences. CDR3 protein sequences are deduplicated, and each keeps its most common genes and DNA. In all, the sample holds 550,000 to 750,000 distinct CDR3 sequences, and approximately 21% of those were seen once. 3% to 4.5% of the sample is taken by the ten largest. The sequenced sample consisted of blood. The receptors were sampled from a man in his 70s in good health.

The table lists this clonotype with many counts. The J gene is TRBJ2-4, the V gene TRBV20-1; either TRBD1 or TRBD2 may supply D (5 bases each). Germline V gene sequence: CDR1 DFQATT, CDR2 SNEGSKA (reference sequence). V was pared by 4 bases and J by 7 bases, with 14 bases between. The CDR3 is made up of 13 amino acids. The CDR3 protein is CSAIGTDRNIQYF. The CDR3 bases are TGCAGTGCTATTGGGACGGATAGGAACATTCAGTACTTC.

This clonotype was counted once. This chain joins TRBV5-1 and TRBJ1-1; the D gene is possibly TRBD1 (5 bases). Trimming took off 4 bases at V and 1 base at J, with 11 bases between the two ends. The CDR3 runs to 14 residues. Germline assignment: CDR1 SGHRS and CDR2 YFSETQ. The CDR3 region is CASSPRQWNTEAFF. For the CDR3, the DNA is TGCGCCAGCAGCCCCCGACAGTGGAACACTGAAGCTTTCTTT.

This clonotype has more than one count but fewer than ten. This chain joins TRBV7-9 and TRBJ1-6, with 7 bases that match TRBD1. The CDR3 totals 15 residues. J gave up 7 bases and V 5 bases, and 8 bases lay outside the gene matches. Germline values: CDR1 SEHNR, CDR2 FQNEAQ (reference sequence). This CDR3 is CASSPRQGINSPLHF. The CDR3 nucleotides are TGTGCCAGCAGCCCCCGACAGGGTATCAATTCACCCCTCCACTTT.

This clonotype was seen a single time. The junction and the germline gene differ at one end; a read error may be behind it. The genes are TRBV7-9 and TRBJ2-3, with D uncertain. CDR1 SEHNR and CDR2 FQNEAQ come from the germline V gene (reference sequence). The CDR3 loop spans 13 amino acids. CDR3 DNA: TGTGCCAGCAGCTTAGATGCCGGTCCCGCAAGCGATTTT. Translated, it gives CASSLDAGPASDF.

CDR3 DNA: TGTGCCAGCAGCCAGGTGACTAGCGGGTCGGCGTTCTTC. Translated, it gives CASSQVTSGSAFF. The chain carries TRBV3-1 and TRBJ2-1; 10 bases line up with TRBD2. This CDR3 is 13 amino acids long. Germline assignment: CDR1 LGHDT and CDR2 YNNKEL (reference sequence). V lost 3 bases, J lost 15 bases, and 8 bases stayed unmatched.

V is TRBV7-2 and J is TRBJ2-3; 12 positions match TRBD2. This CDR3 region has 19 residues. The J segment lost 0 bases and the V segment lost 6 bases, leaving 13 bases of the junction unmatched. Germline V gives CDR1 SGHTA, CDR2 FQGNSA. This CDR3 is CASSSTPSGRERSTDTQYF. DNA of the CDR3: TGTGCCAGCAGTTCTACGCCTAGCGGGAGGGAACGGAGCACAGATACGCAGTATTTT.

A few counts support this clonotype. This chain uses TRBV10-3 with TRBJ1-5; D gene ambiguous. The CDR3 totals 10 residues. CDR1 ENHRY and CDR2 SYGVKD come from the germline V gene. Trimming removed 4 bases from V and 8 bases from J, with 3 bases in between. The CDR3 is CAISGEPQHF. CDR3 in DNA: TGTGCCATCAGTGGGGAGCCCCAGCATTTT.

The chain recombines TRBV4-3 with TRBJ2-1, with D possibly TRBD1 on 6 matching bases. V gave up 0 bases and J gave up 9 bases, with 15 bases separating them. Germline V gene lookup returns CDR1 LGHNA and CDR2 YSLEER. This CDR3 has 15 amino acids. The CDR3: CASSQDMGASGEQFF. The DNA of the CDR3 is TGCGCCAGCAGCCAAGATATGGGGGCGTCTGGTGAGCAGTTCTTC.

This clonotype was found many times. V usage is TRBV3-1 and J usage is TRBJ2-7; 10 bases fit TRBD2. Losses at the gene ends were 7 bases for V and 6 bases for J; bases not matched to a gene: 12. This CDR3 has 15 residues. The V gene's germline CDR1 is LGHDT and CDR2 YNNKEL (reference sequence). CDR3 sequence reads: CASTLTASGSGEQYF. Here the CDR3 DNA reads TGTGCCAGCACCTTAACGGCTAGCGGGAGTGGCGAGCAGTACTTC.

This clonotype was observed a handful of times. The CDR3 spells CASSQYLLASATLGTQYF. CDR3 nucleotide sequence: TGTGCCAGCAGCCAATACCTCTTGGCTAGCGCGACGCTGGGGACCCAGTACTTC. This rearrangement joins TRBV14 to TRBJ2-5; maybe TRBD2 (6 bases). This CDR3 spans 18 amino acids. CDR1 SGHDN and CDR2 FVKESK come from the germline V gene. V was shortened by 2 bases and J by 7 bases, with 26 bases between the two germline ends.

J is TRBJ2-5 and V is TRBV28; 8 positions agree with TRBD1. CDR1 is MDHEN, CDR2 SYDVKM, per germline. The J segment lost 4 bases and the V segment lost 2 bases, leaving 9 bases of the junction unmatched. The CDR3 consists of 16 residues. The CDR3 region has the DNA TGTGCCAGCAGTTTAAGTTGGACAGGGATTCGAGAGACCCAGTACTTC. Translating it yields CASSLSWTGIRETQYF.

The sample holds a few counts of this clonotype. This chain links TRBV6-2 or TRBV6-3 with TRBJ2-3, with D tentatively TRBD2 (6 bases). V dropped 7 bases and J dropped 2 bases, with 19 bases sitting between them. The CDR3 loop spans 16 amino acids. Germline CDR1 is MNHEY and CDR2 is SVGEGT. CDR3 sequence (DNA): TGTGCCAGCAAGCCGACCGGGACTTCCTACACAGATACGCAGTATTTT. It translates to CASKPTGTSYTDTQYF.

This clonotype was detected a few times. The chain couples TRBV10-3 to TRBJ2-3; D remains ambiguous. The ends were cut back, 6 bases at V and 2 bases at J, with 12 bases in the middle. The germline V gene has CDR1 ENHRY and CDR2 SYGVKD. This CDR3 comprises 14 residues. CDR3 DNA sequence: TGTGCCATCAGGGGTCTAGGGATCACAGATACGCAGTATTTT. Translating gives CAIRGLGITDTQYF.

The table lists this clonotype with a few counts. The rearrangement links TRBV12-3 or TRBV12-4 to TRBJ2-6; 9 bases match TRBD1. This CDR3 has 17 amino acids. V was clipped by 0 bases and J by 4 bases; unmatched bases: 4. The CDR3 reads CASSLARTGAGANVLTF. The CDR3 nucleotides read TGTGCCAGCAGTTTAGCCAGGACAGGGGCCGGGGCCAACGTCCTGACTTTC.

The DNA for the CDR3 is TGTGCCAGTGTTGGGGGGGCCAACGAGCAGTACTTC. Protein: CASVGGANEQYF. V usage is TRBV6-5 and J usage is TRBJ2-7; maybe TRBD2 (7 bases). Germline values: CDR1 MNHEY, CDR2 SVGAGI. V was cut by 9 bases and J by 5 bases, with 14 bases left in between. The CDR3 is 12 amino acids.

This clonotype was detected only once. At one end, the junction sequence differs from germline, possibly due to a read error. The chain joins TRBV5-1 to TRBJ2-1; D is possibly TRBD1 (5 bases). Germline CDR1 reads SGHRS; CDR2 reads YFSETQ. The CDR3 extends over 15 amino acids. The CDR3: CASSPTATSYNEQFF. CDR3 sequence (DNA): TGCGCCAGCAGCCCGACAGCAACCTCCTACAACGAGCAGTTCTTC.

Of note for this clonotype: A read error may be the cause here, since a much bigger clone is one base away. The CDR3: CASSSRQNQEAQYF. The CDR3 DNA follows: TGCGCCAGCAGCTCACGACAGAACCAAGAGGCCCAGTACTTC. The V and J genes are TRBV4-1 and TRBJ2-5; D is possibly TRBD1 (5 bases). CDR3 length: 14 amino acids. The germline gives CDR1 MGHRA, CDR2 YSYEKL.

In this sample, this clonotype turned up a few times. Since a much larger clone is just one base distant, this may be a read error. V is TRBV20-1 and J is TRBJ2-7; D tentatively fits TRBD1 or TRBD2 (5 bases each). The CDR3 is made up of 11 amino acids. Germline assignment: CDR1 DFQATT and CDR2 SNEGSKA (reference sequence). The CDR3: CSPKQGDEQHF. For the CDR3, the DNA is TGCAGTCCTAAGCAGGGAGACGAGCAGCACTTC.

The rearrangement joins TRBV10-3 to TRBJ2-5; 8 bases are shared with TRBD2. The J call may be mistaken, given a closer DNA end match to TRBJ2-1. The CDR3 covers 16 residues. The germline V gene encodes CDR1 ENHRY and CDR2 SYGVKD. The CDR3 nucleotides read TGTGCCATCAGTGAGTGGGAGGCGCGGGAGGTCTATGAGCAGTTCTTC. Its translation is CAISEWEAREVYEQFF.

The rearrangement uses TRBV18 and TRBJ2-7, with D possibly TRBD2 on 5 matching bases. The CDR3 sequence is 14 residues long. Trimming pared 3 bases from V and 4 bases from J, leaving 13 bases between. Germline CDR1 KGHSH, CDR2 LQKENI. The CDR3 DNA follows: TGTGCCAGCTCACCCCGGGGTAGCGAATACGAGCAGTACTTC. Its protein product is CASSPRGSEYEQYF. Filled out from reference TRBV18 and TRBJ2-7, the complete variable domain reads NAGVMQNPRHLVRRRGQEARLRCSPMKGHSHVYWYRQLPEEGLKFMVYLQKENIIDESGMPKERFSAEFPKEGPSILRIQQVVRGDSAAYFCASSPRGSEYEQYFGPGTRLTVT.

The chain carries TRBV2 and TRBJ2-1; D possibly matches TRBD1 or TRBD2 (5 bases each). Looked up from germline, CDR1 is SNHLY and CDR2 is FYNNEI. V lost 1 base and J 4 bases, leaving 11 bases between the germline ends. The CDR3 is 15 amino acids. CDR3 DNA sequence: TGTGCCAGCAGTGAAGAACGGGGCCCTTACAATGAGCAGTTCTTC. Translating it yields CASSEERGPYNEQFF.

The V gene is TRBV3-1, the J gene TRBJ2-5; D is unclear. Germline V CDR1 and CDR2: LGHDT, YNNKEL (reference sequence). CDR3 size: 14 residues. Between the trimmed V and J ends, which lost 3 bases and 5 bases, there was a span of 13 bases. The CDR3 loop is CASSQASTQETQYF. In DNA, the CDR3 is TGTGCCAGCAGCCAGGCGTCAACCCAGGAGACCCAGTACTTC.

At least ten counts were recorded for this clonotype. V gene TRBV11-2 combines with J gene TRBJ2-5, with D possibly being TRBD2 (6 bases). V was shortened by 5 bases and J by 9 bases, with 22 bases between the two germline ends. CDR3 length: 15 amino acids. The germline CDR1 and CDR2 sequences are SGHAT and FQNNGV. Written as DNA, the CDR3 is TGTGCCAGCAGCGACCGCGGGGATTATAGTAAGGCCCAGTACTTC. This gives the protein CASSDRGDYSKAQYF.

The chain couples TRBV12-3 or TRBV12-4 to TRBJ2-1; D is possibly TRBD1 (6 bases). Trimming left V 2 bases short and J 3 bases short, with 11 bases between. The CDR3 loop spans 15 amino acids. CDR3 residues: CASSLRQGNYNEQFF. The CDR3 nucleotides read TGTGCCAGCAGTTTACGGCAGGGGAACTACAATGAGCAGTTCTTC.

This rearrangement joins TRBV6-2 or TRBV6-3 to TRBJ2-5; 8 bases fit TRBD1. The trim removed 0 bases at V and 6 bases at J, leaving 3 bases unmatched. Germline CDR1 reads MNHEY; CDR2 reads SVGEGT. This CDR3 contains 14 residues. CDR3 amino acids: CASSYSRGLKTQYF. In nucleotides, the CDR3 is TGTGCCAGCAGTTACTCCAGGGGGCTGAAGACCCAGTACTTC.

This clonotype was counted only a few times. This chain connects TRBV20-1 to TRBJ2-5; TRBD2 aligns across 7 bases. Near its end, the DNA agrees better with TRBJ2-1, so the J call may be wrong. Germline V lookup: CDR1 DFQATT, CDR2 SNEGSKA (reference sequence). The CDR3 totals 15 residues. CDR3 sequence (DNA): TGCAGTGTAGGGCCGGCGGGCGGGAGCTACAATGAGCAGTTCTTC. Its translation is CSVGPAGGSYNEQFF.

This clonotype turned up a few times. V usage is TRBV10-3 and J usage is TRBJ1-1, with a possible D match to TRBD1 (5 bases). Germline CDR1 reads ENHRY; CDR2 reads SYGVKD. V dropped 10 bases and J dropped 0 bases, with 9 bases sitting between them. The CDR3 totals 12 residues. Here the CDR3 reads CATGRMNTEAFF. For the CDR3, the DNA is TGTGCCACGGGACGGATGAACACTGAAGCTTTCTTT.